Listed below are T cell receptor beta chains from one sample, sequenced in a study of blood T cell repertoires in COVID-19. Profiled with immunoSEQ multiplex PCR; TCRdb holds only in-frame clones, not every one. The sample has roughly 150,000 clones; about 89% are singletons. Sequencing was done on a sample of peripheral blood. The receptors stem from a man aged 80 or over with acute or convalescent COVID-19. Both conserved end residues are part of each CDR3. Each record gives: clone size, D gene, J gene, V gene, CDR3 DNA, CDR3 protein. D genes are given only for firm matches. Some rows have no size entry. The others give once, few or many, or a class for an expanded clone.

NA,NA,TRBJ1-2,TRBV20-1,TGCAGTGCTAGTTATGGCAGGGCGGAGGGCTACACCTTC,CSASYGRAEGYTF
once,TRBD1,TRBJ2-1,TRBV18,TGTGCCAGCTCAACAAGGGGGACAGGGGGTGACAATGAGCAGTTCTTC,CASSTRGTGGDNEQFF
NA,NA,TRBJ1-1,TRBV12-3/TRBV12-4,TGTGCCAGCAGTTTTACCAGGGGCACTGAAGCTTTCTTT,CASSFTRGTEAFF
NA,NA,TRBJ1-2,TRBV7-2,TGTGCCAGCAGCTTGGGGGGTGGCAGCGGCTATGGCTACACCTTC,CASSLGGGSGYGYTF
NA,TRBD1,TRBJ1-2,TRBV30,TGTGCCTGGAGTGTCTCCGGGACAGGGCCTAGGGGTGGCTACACCTTC,CAWSVSGTGPRGGYTF
NA,NA,TRBJ1-5,TRBV6-4,TGTGCCAGCAGTGACCCGGCAGGGCGCAATCAGCCCCAGCATTTT,CASSDPAGRNQPQHF
NA,TRBD1,TRBJ2-6,TRBV5-1,TGCGCCAGCAGCAGGACCGGGACAGGGGGAACTGGGGCCAACGTCCTGACTTTC,CASSRTGTGGTGANVLTF
NA,NA,TRBJ2-3,TRBV6-1,TGTGCCAGCAGTGAAAGTAGGACAGTCACAGATACGCAGTATTTT,CASSESRTVTDTQYF
NA,TRBD1,TRBJ2-7,TRBV23-1,TGCGCCAGACAGTCCCAGCAGGGGGCTCCCCATTTCACCTACGAGCAGTACTTC,CARQSQQGAPHFTYEQYF
NA,TRBD1,TRBJ2-2,TRBV27,TGTGCCACCTCGACAGGGGGTAGACCCTCCACCGGGGAGCTGTTTTTT,CATSTGGRPSTGELFF
NA,NA,TRBJ2-3,TRBV20-1,TGCAGTCAAGGGGGCACAGATACGCAGTATTTT,CSQGGTDTQYF
NA,TRBD1,TRBJ1-1,TRBV5-1,TGCGCCAGCAGCCCGGGACAGGGGGCAGGGGGGATGGCTGAAGCTTTCTTT,CASSPGQGAGGMAEAFF
NA,TRBD2,TRBJ2-1,TRBV28,TGTGCCAGCAGATCCGGGACTAGTCGCAATGAGCAGTTCTTC,CASRSGTSRNEQFF
NA,TRBD2,TRBJ2-3,TRBV15,TGTGCCACCAGCAGGATGGGAGCGGGATATTCAGATACGCAGTATTTT,CATSRMGAGYSDTQYF
NA,NA,TRBJ2-2,TRBV7-9,TGTGCCAGCAGCCCAGGGGCCGGGGAGCTGTTTTTT,CASSPGAGELFF
once,NA,TRBJ2-4,TRBV28,TGTGCCAGCAGTTTATTTTTCGACTCGGCCAAAAACATTCAGTACTTC,CASSLFFDSAKNIQYF
NA,TRBD1,TRBJ1-2,TRBV19,TGTGCCAGTAGTCCGGGACAGGGATTGTATGGCTACACCTTC,CASSPGQGLYGYTF
NA,TRBD2,TRBJ2-1,TRBV24-1,TGTGCCACCAGTGATCGGACTAGCGGCATATACAATGAGCAGTTCTTC,CATSDRTSGIYNEQFF
NA,NA,TRBJ1-3,TRBV9,TGTGCCAGCAGCGTAGGGACGGGGGCAAGCGGGAGAAACACCATATATTTT,CASSVGTGASGRNTIYF
NA,NA,TRBJ2-7,TRBV5-1,TGCGCCAGCAGCCCGGACAGCCGCGGTACCTACGAGCAGTACTTC,CASSPDSRGTYEQYF
NA,NA,TRBJ1-3,TRBV6-1,TGTGCCAGCAGTGAAGCTTCGGGATACTCTGGAAACACCATATATTTT,CASSEASGYSGNTIYF
NA,NA,TRBJ1-5,TRBV5-1,TGCGCCAGCAGCTTGGCCGGGGGGCCGGGCCAGCCCCAGCATTTT,CASSLAGGPGQPQHF